This T cell receptor beta chain was identified during a study of vaccination and CD4 T cells after COVID-19. In the study overall: Convalescent donors totaled six males and four females, including two who were Hispanic.

Points from the study as a whole: Spike mono-reactive clones accounted for 304 of the 307 vaccine-specific clones found in convalescent patients.

In this sample, this clonotype turned up once. Its antigen is as yet unknown. V was cut by 2 bases and J by 0 bases, with 11 bases left in between. Germline CDR1 SEHNR, CDR2 FQNEAQ (reference sequence). This CDR3 comprises 16 residues. TCRdb re-called the PCR reads through MiXCR, storing one row per CDR3 protein. The table has 26,000 or so distinct CDR3 sequences, 50% seen once. Time point indicated: late sampling 161 to 241 days after vaccination in three convalescent patients. This TCR was recovered from a human donor who had recovered from COVID-19. Source: CD4+ T cells from blood, taken about 7 months after SARS-CoV-2 vaccination. The chain is built from TRBV7-9 and TRBJ2-1; D may correspond to TRBD1 or TRBD2 (5 bases each). The CDR3 loop is CASSLPGTDSYNEQFF. The DNA of the CDR3 is TGTGCCAGCAGCTTACCCGGGACGGACTCCTACAATGAGCAGTTCTTC.